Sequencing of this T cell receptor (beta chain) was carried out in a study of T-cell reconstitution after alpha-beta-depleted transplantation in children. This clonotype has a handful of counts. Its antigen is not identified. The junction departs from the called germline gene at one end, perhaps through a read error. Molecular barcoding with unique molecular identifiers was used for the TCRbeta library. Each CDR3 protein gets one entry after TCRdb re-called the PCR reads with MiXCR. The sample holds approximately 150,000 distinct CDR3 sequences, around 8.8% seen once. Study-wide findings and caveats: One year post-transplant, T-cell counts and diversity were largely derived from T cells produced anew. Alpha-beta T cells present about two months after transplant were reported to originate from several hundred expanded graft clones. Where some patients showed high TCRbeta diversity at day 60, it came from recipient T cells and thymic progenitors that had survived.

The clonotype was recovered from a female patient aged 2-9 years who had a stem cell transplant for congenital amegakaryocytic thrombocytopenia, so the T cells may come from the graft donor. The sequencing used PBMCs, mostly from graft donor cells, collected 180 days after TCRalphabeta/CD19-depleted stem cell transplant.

The CDR3 region is CASSLGGNAGELFF. The DNA of the CDR3 is TGTGCCAGCAGCTTAGGGGGGAACGCCGGGGAGCTGTTTTTT. This rearrangement joins TRBV11-3 to TRBJ2-2; TRBD1 or TRBD2 may be the D gene (5 bases each). CDR3 length equals 14 residues. Per the germline V gene, CDR1 is SGHNT and CDR2 is YENEEA.